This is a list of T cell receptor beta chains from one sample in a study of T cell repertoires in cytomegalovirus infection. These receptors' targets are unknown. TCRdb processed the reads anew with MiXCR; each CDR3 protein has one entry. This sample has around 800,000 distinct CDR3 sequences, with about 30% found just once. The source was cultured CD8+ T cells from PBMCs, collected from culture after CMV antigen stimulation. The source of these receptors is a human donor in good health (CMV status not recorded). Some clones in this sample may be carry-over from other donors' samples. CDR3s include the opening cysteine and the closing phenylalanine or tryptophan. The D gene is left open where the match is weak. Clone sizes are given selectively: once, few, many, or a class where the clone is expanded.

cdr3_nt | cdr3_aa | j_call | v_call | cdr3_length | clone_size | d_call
TGTGCCAGCACCGCAGGAAATATGAACACTGAAGCTTTCTTT | CASTAGNMNTEAFF | TRBJ1-1 | TRBV9 | 14 | . | .
TGTGCCAGCAGCCAAGGGGGCTACGGCACTGAAGCTTTCTTT | CASSQGGYGTEAFF | TRBJ1-1 | TRBV6-6 | 14 | . | TRBD1
TGTGCTAGTGCTTATGGGGGGGGTTACTATGGCTACACCTTC | CASAYGGGYYGYTF | TRBJ1-2 | TRBV12-5 | 14 | few | .
TGCGCCAGCAGCCCGCGCGGCGGGGGGGCCCGGGAGACCCAGTACTTC | CASSPRGGGARETQYF | TRBJ2-5 | TRBV4-3 | 16 | . | TRBD2
TGCGCCAGCAGCTTAGCCTCGGAAGATACGCAGTATTTT | CASSLASEDTQYF | TRBJ2-3 | TRBV4-1 | 13 | . | .
TGTGCCACCAGCTTCAGGGGGTCGTCCTACAATGAGCAGTTCTTC | CATSFRGSSYNEQFF | TRBJ2-1 | TRBV15 | 15 | . | TRBD1
TGTGCCAGCAAGGCCCTCGATACAGTAGAGGATGGCTACACCTTC | CASKALDTVEDGYTF | TRBJ1-2 | TRBV5-4 | 15 | . | .
TGCGCCAGCAGCCAAGTTGGAGAGAACACTGAAGCTTTCTTT | CASSQVGENTEAFF | TRBJ1-1 | TRBV4-1 | 14 | few | .
TGTGCCAGCAGCTTTCCAGCGGGGGAAGAGCAGTTCTTC | CASSFPAGEEQFF | TRBJ2-1 | TRBV7-2 | 13 | many | TRBD2
TGCAGTGCTAAAGCGGGACTAGCGGGGGCTACAGATACGCAGTATTTT | CSAKAGLAGATDTQYF | TRBJ2-3 | TRBV20-1 | 16 | . | TRBD2
TGTGCCACCCAGGGGGGGTACTTCAACACCGGGGAGCTGTTTTTT | CATQGGYFNTGELFF | TRBJ2-2 | TRBV6-1 | 15 | . | .
TGTGCCAGCAGTTACCAGCGGAAACCTAGCACAGATACGCAGTATTTT | CASSYQRKPSTDTQYF | TRBJ2-3 | TRBV7-4 | 16 | many | .
TGTGCCAGCAGCGCCAGCGGGGCCGGCACAGATACGCAGTATTTT | CASSASGAGTDTQYF | TRBJ2-3 | TRBV9 | 15 | once | TRBD2
TGTGCCAGCAGCTTACGGGGGCCAGCAACACATGAGCAGTTCTTC | CASSLRGPATHEQFF | TRBJ2-1 | TRBV7-4 | 15 | . | .
TGTGCCAGCAGCTATTTTGACTCACCCCTCCACTTT | CASSYFDSPLHF | TRBJ1-6 | TRBV7-9 | 12 | . | .
TGTGCCAGCAGTGTAAGCAGGGAACTCAATGAGCAGTTCTTC | CASSVSRELNEQFF | TRBJ2-1 | TRBV6-1 | 14 | few | .
TGTGCCAGCAGTGCGGGGGGGCGGACAGATACGCAGTATTTT | CASSAGGRTDTQYF | TRBJ2-3 | TRBV28 | 14 | many | TRBD2
TGCGCCAGCAGCCAACCGGGAGTCCACGAGCAGTACTTC | CASSQPGVHEQYF | TRBJ2-7 | TRBV4-1 | 13 | few | .
TGTGCCAGCAGTTTTTACCCGACAGGGGGTGTGGATGGCTACACCTTC | CASSFYPTGGVDGYTF | TRBJ1-2 | TRBV27 | 16 | . | TRBD1
TGTGCCAGCAGCTTGGAGCACAGATCCTACGAGCAGTACTTC | CASSLEHRSYEQYF | TRBJ2-7 | TRBV5-3 | 14 | . | .
TGTGCCAGCAGCCCCCACTGGGACGGCCGAACTGAAGCTTTCTTT | CASSPHWDGRTEAFF | TRBJ1-1 | TRBV9 | 15 | few | .
TGTGCCAGCAGCTCCGGGGGGTCCACCGGGGAGCTGTTTTTT | CASSSGGSTGELFF | TRBJ2-2 | TRBV5-4 | 14 | . | TRBD2
TGTGCCAGCAGCTACCGACAGGGGAACAATGAGCAGTTCTTC | CASSYRQGNNEQFF | TRBJ2-1 | TRBV7-6 | 14 | few | TRBD1
TGTGCCAGCAGTTTTCGGAGTAGCGGGGGGGCCTACGCAGCCACCTCCTACAATGAGCAGTTCTTC | CASSFRSSGGAYAATSYNEQFF | TRBJ2-1 | TRBV28 | 22 | few | TRBD2
TGTGCCAGCAGCTTTCGGGGGGGTGAACAGCCCCAGCATTTT | CASSFRGGEQPQHF | TRBJ1-5 | TRBV7-9 | 14 | . | .
TGCGCCAGCAGCCCGCGATCTGGACAGAGCTCCTATAATTCACCCCTCCACTTT | CASSPRSGQSSYNSPLHF | TRBJ1-6 | TRBV5-1 | 18 | . | .
TGTGCCAGCAGTTACTCCACCAGGGGGGCCTTAGATACGCAGTATTTT | CASSYSTRGALDTQYF | TRBJ2-3 | TRBV6-2/TRBV6-3 | 16 | few | .
TGTGCCAGCAGCGTAGGGCAGGGTTTAGGCGGTGAGCAGTTCTTC | CASSVGQGLGGEQFF | TRBJ2-1 | TRBV9 | 15 | few | .
TGTGCCAGCAGCCTCCGACAGGGGTACGTCAATGAGCAGTTCTTC | CASSLRQGYVNEQFF | TRBJ2-1 | TRBV7-9 | 15 | . | TRBD1
TGTGCCAGCTTCCCATGGCCTTCAAGCGGGGGCACTTTCGATGGCTACACCTTC | CASFPWPSSGGTFDGYTF | TRBJ1-2 | TRBV2 | 18 | few | .
TGTGCCATCAGTGAGTTAGCCTACGAGCAGTACTTC | CAISELAYEQYF | TRBJ2-7 | TRBV10-3 | 12 | . | .
TGTGCCAGCAGCCCAGGGGGGAGTAGCACAGATACGCAGTATTTT | CASSPGGSSTDTQYF | TRBJ2-3 | TRBV7-9 | 15 | . | .
TGTGCCACGAAAGGGAATGAGCAGTTCTTC | CATKGNEQFF | TRBJ2-1 | TRBV2 | 10 | . | .
TGTGCCAGTAGTATTTCCATCTACACAGATACGCAGTATTTT | CASSISIYTDTQYF | TRBJ2-3 | TRBV19 | 14 | few | .
TGTGCCAGTAGTATCGGTTGGGGGAGGAGGGGCTACGAGCAGTACTTC | CASSIGWGRRGYEQYF | TRBJ2-7 | TRBV19 | 16 | few | .
TGTGCCATCAGTGAAGGGAGGTACCAAGAGACCCAGTACTTC | CAISEGRYQETQYF | TRBJ2-5 | TRBV10-3 | 14 | . | .
TGTGCCAGCAGCTCTTATGAGGGACGGAATAATCAGCCCCAGCATTTT | CASSSYEGRNNQPQHF | TRBJ1-5 | TRBV5-3 | 16 | few | .
TGTGCCAGCAGCGAAGCTACGAGACAGATCACTGAAGCTTTCTTT | CASSEATRQITEAFF | TRBJ1-1 | TRBV25-1 | 15 | few | .